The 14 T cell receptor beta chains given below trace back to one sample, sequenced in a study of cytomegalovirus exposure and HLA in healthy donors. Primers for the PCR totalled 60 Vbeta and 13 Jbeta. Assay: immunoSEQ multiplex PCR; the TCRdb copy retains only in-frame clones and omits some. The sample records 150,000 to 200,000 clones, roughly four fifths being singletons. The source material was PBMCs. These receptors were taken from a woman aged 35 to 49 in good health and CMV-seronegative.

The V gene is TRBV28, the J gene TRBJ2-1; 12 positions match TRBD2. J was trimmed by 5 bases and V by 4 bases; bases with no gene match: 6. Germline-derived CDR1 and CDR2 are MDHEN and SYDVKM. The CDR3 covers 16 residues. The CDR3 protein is CASSSATSGRDNEQFF. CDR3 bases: TGTGCCAGCAGTTCCGCGACTAGCGGGAGAGACAATGAGCAGTTCTTC.

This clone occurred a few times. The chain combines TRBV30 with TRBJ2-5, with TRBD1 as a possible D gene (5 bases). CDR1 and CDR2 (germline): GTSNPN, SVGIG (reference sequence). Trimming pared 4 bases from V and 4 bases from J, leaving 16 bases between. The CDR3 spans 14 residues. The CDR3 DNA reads TGTGCCTGGACCAATTTGATTCAGGGAGAGACCCAGTACTTC. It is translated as CAWTNLIQGETQYF.

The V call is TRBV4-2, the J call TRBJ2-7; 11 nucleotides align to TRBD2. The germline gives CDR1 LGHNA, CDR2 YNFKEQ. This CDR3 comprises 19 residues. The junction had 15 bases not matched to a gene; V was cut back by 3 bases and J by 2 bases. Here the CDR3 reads CASSQFSGRARLATYEQYF. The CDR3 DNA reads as TGTGCCAGCAGCCAGTTTAGCGGGAGGGCCCGATTAGCTACCTACGAGCAGTACTTC.

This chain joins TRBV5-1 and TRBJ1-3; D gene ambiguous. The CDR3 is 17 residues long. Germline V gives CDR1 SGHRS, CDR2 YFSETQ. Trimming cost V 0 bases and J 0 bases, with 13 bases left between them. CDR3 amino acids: CASSLGPEGFSGNTIYF. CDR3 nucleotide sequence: TGCGCCAGCAGCTTGGGCCCTGAGGGATTCTCTGGAAACACCATATATTTT.

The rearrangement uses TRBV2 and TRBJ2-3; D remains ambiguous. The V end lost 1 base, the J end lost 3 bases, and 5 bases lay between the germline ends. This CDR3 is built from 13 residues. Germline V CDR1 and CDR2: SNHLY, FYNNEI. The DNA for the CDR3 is TGTGCCAGCAGTGAAGACGCGACAGATACGCAGTATTTT. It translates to CASSEDATDTQYF.

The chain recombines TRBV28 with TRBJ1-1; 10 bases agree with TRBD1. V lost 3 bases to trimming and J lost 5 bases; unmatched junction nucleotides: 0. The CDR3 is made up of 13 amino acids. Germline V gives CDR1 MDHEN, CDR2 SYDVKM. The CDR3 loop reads CASSLGQGTEAFF. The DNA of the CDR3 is TGTGCCAGCAGTTTGGGACAGGGGACTGAAGCTTTCTTT.

The CDR3 DNA is TGTGCCAGCAGCTTAGATTCGACGGGACAGGGGGAGACCCAGTACTTC. As protein: CASSLDSTGQGETQYF. The chain recombines TRBV11-3 with TRBJ2-5; 10 nucleotides agree with TRBD1. V shed 0 bases and J 5 bases; nucleotides not matched to a gene: 6. The length of the CDR3 is 16 residues. Germline V gene data show CDR1 as SGHNT and CDR2 as YENEEA. The variable domain in full, completed from reference TRBV11-3 and TRBJ2-5, reads EAGVVQSPRYKIIEKKQPVAFWCNPISGHNTLYWYLQNLGQGPELLIRYENEEAVDDSQLPKDRFSAERLKGVDSTLKIQPAELGDSAVYLCASSLDSTGQGETQYFGPGTRLLVL.

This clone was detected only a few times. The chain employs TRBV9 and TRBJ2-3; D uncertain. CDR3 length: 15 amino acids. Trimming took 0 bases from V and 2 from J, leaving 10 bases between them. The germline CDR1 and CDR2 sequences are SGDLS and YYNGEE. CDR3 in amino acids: CASSVGGSITDTQYF. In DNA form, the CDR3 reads TGTGCCAGCAGCGTAGGCGGCTCGATCACAGATACGCAGTATTTT.

The CDR3 loop is CASSPQVDGEKLFF. In DNA, the CDR3 is TGTGCCAGCAGTCCCCAGGTTGATGGTGAAAAACTGTTTTTT. The chain recombines TRBV2 with TRBJ1-4; D is unresolved. The CDR3 is 14 residues long. Germline V lookup: CDR1 SNHLY, CDR2 FYNNEI. V lost 5 bases and J 7 bases, leaving 14 bases between the germline ends. Full variable domain (remainder filled in from reference TRBV2 and TRBJ1-4): EPEVTQTPSHQVTQMGQEVILRCVPISNHLYFYWYRQILGQKVEFLVSFYNNEISEKSEIFDDQFSVERPDGSNFTLKIRSTKLEDSAMYFCASSPQVDGEKLFFGSGTQLSVL.

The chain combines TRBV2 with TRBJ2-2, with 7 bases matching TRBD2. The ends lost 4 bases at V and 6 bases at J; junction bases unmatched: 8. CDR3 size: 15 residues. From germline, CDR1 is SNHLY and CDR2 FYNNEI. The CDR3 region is CASSGASGVAGELFF. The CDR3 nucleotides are TGTGCCAGCAGTGGCGCTAGCGGTGTCGCCGGGGAGCTGTTTTTT.

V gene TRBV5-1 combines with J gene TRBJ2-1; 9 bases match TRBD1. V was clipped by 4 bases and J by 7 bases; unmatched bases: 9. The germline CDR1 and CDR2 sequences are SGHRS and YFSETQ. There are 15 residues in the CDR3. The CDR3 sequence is CASSPRRTGENEQFF. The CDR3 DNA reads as TGCGCCAGCAGCCCACGTAGGACAGGGGAAAATGAGCAGTTCTTC.

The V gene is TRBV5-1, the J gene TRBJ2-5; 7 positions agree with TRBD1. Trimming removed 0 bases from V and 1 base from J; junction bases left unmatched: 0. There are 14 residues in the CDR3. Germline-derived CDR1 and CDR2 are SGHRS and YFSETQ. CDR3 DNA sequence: TGCGCCAGCAGCTTGGGGGACAGCCAAGAGACCCAGTACTTC. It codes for CASSLGDSQETQYF.

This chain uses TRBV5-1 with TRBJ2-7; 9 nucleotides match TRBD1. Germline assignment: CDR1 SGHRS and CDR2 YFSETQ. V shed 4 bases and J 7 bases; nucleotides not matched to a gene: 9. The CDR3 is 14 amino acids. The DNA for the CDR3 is TGCGCCAGCAGCGACGGACAGGGGAGTGGTGAGCAGTACTTC. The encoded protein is CASSDGQGSGEQYF.

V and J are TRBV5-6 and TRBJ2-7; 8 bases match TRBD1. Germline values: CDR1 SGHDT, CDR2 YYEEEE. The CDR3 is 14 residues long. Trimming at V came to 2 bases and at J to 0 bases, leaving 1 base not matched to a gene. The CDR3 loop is CASSFTGGSYEQYF. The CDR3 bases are TGTGCCAGCAGCTTCACAGGGGGCTCCTACGAGCAGTACTTC.